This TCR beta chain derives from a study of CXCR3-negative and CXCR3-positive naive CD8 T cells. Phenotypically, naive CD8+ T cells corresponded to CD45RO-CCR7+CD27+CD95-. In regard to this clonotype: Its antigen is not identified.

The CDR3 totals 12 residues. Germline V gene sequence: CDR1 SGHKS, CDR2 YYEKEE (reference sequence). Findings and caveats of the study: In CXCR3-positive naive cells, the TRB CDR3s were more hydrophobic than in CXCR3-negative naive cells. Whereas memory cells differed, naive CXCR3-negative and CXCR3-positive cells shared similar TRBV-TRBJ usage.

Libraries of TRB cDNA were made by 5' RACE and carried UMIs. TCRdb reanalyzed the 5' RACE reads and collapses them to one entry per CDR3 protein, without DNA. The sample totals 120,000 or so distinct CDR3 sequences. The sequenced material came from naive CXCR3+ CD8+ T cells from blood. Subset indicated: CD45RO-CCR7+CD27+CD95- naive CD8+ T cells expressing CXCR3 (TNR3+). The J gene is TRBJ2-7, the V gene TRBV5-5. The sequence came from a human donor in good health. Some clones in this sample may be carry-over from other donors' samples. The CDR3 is CASSVSNYEQYF.